This TCR beta chain was documented in a study of CD8+CD57+ T cells in acquired aplastic anemia. Whole-study results and caveats: Sharing between patients and controls was observed for twenty-nine CD8+ CDR3 sequences.

Researchers used genomic DNA as the template to profile TCR beta VDJ and CDR3. One entry per CDR3 protein results from TCRdb running MiXCR on the reads. The sample consists of 250,000 to 350,000 distinct CDR3 sequences, 55% to 65% of them appearing once. This clonotype was picked up one time. The antigen is undetermined. Germline is not matched at one junction end, which may reflect a read error. Germline lookup yields CDR1 KGHDR and CDR2 SFDVKD. This CDR3 contains 14 residues. The chain has TRBV24-1 and TRBJ2-2; no clear D gene. The TCR originated in a human donor with severe aplastic anemia or a healthy control (not recorded which). Sequencing was carried out using sorted CD4+, CD8+, or CD8+CD57+ T cells (not recorded which) from PBMCs. DNA of the CDR3: TGTGCCTCCAGTGCCAGATCGAACACCGGGGAGCTGTTTTTT. The encoded protein is CASSARSNTGELFF.